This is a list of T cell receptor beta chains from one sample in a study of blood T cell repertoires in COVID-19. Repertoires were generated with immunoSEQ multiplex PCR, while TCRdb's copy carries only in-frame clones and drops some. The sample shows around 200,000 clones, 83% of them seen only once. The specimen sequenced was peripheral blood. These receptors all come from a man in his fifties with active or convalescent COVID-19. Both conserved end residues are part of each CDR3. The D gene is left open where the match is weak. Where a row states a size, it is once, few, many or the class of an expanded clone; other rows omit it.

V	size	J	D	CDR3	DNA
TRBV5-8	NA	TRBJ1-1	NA	CASSIDTEMNTEAFF	TGTGCCAGCAGCATTGACACCGAAATGAACACTGAAGCTTTCTTT
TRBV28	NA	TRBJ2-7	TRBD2	CASSLVPSGSWSYEQYF	TGTGCCAGCAGTTTAGTCCCTAGCGGCTCGTGGTCCTACGAGCAGTACTTC
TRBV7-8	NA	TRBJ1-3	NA	CASSLGGLLSGNTIYF	TGTGCCAGCAGCTTAGGTGGGCTGCTCTCTGGAAACACCATATATTTT
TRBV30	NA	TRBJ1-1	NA	CAWTPGNLEAFF	TGTGCCTGGACCCCAGGGAATCTTGAAGCTTTCTTT
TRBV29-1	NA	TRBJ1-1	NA	CSVTRGGFGLNTEAFF	TGCAGCGTTACCCGCGGGGGTTTTGGGTTGAACACTGAAGCTTTCTTT
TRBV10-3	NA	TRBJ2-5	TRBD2	CAISQGGGANQETQYF	TGTGCCATCAGCCAGGGCGGGGGGGCTAATCAAGAGACCCAGTACTTC
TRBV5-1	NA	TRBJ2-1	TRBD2	CASSYTNGLEVNEQFF	TGCGCCAGCAGCTATACTAACGGACTAGAGGTTAATGAGCAGTTCTTC
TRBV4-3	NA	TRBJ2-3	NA	CASSQASLGVDTQYF	TGCGCCAGCAGCCAAGCTTCCCTCGGGGTAGATACGCAGTATTTT
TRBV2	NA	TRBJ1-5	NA	CASSERTVNQPQHF	TGTGCCAGCAGTGAAAGGACAGTGAATCAGCCCCAGCATTTT
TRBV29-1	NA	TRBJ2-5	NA	CSVLRGNQETQYF	TGCAGCGTTCTCCGGGGGAACCAAGAGACCCAGTACTTC
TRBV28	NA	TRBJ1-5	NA	CACCGQPQHF	TGTGCCTGTTGCGGACAGCCCCAGCATTTT
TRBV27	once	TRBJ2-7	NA	CASSRPGLSSYEQYF	TGTGCCAGCAGTCGCCCGGGACTGAGCTCCTACGAGCAGTACTTC
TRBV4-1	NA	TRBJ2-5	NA	CASSQDGGGGYQETQYF	TGCGCCAGCAGCCAAGATGGGGGCGGGGGTTACCAAGAGACCCAGTACTTC
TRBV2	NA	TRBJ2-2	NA	CASSVQGRPRAGELFF	TGTGCCAGCAGTGTACAGGGAAGGCCCCGAGCCGGGGAGCTGTTTTTT
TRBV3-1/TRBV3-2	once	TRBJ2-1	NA	CASSHPGLGDGEQFF	TGTGCCAGCAGCCATCCCGGACTCGGTGATGGTGAGCAGTTCTTC
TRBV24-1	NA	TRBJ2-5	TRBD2	CATSGREGYQETQYF	TGTGCCACCAGTGGTCGGGAGGGGTACCAAGAGACCCAGTACTTC
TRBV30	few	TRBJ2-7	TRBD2	CAWRATSGRNEQYF	TGTGCCTGGAGGGCGACTAGCGGGAGGAACGAGCAGTACTTC
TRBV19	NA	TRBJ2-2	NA	CASSIDRLAYDNTGELFF	TGTGCCAGTAGTATAGATCGCCTAGCGTATGATAACACCGGGGAGCTGTTTTTT
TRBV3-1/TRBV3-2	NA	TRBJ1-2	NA	CASSQVGGYTF	TGTGCCAGCAGCCAAGTCGGTGGCTACACCTTC
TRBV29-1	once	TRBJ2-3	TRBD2	CSVPRAGSTDTQYF	TGCAGCGTCCCTAGAGCGGGGAGTACAGATACGCAGTATTTT
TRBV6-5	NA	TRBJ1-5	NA	CASSTEVQPQHF	TGTGCCAGCAGTACGGAGGTTCAGCCCCAGCATTTT